The 13 T cell receptor beta chains below all came from one sample that was sequenced in a study of blood T cell repertoires in COVID-19. Sequenced by immunoSEQ multiplex PCR; TCRdb stores in-frame clones only, minus some. Of about 180,000 clones in the sample, approximately 85% were seen once. Sequenced input: peripheral blood. The receptors shown here come from a human donor with active or convalescent COVID-19. The donor label of this sample is uncertain.

The J gene is TRBJ2-7, the V gene TRBV6-2 or TRBV6-3; 8 bases line up with TRBD1. This CDR3 comprises 15 residues. V lost 6 bases, J lost 6 bases, and 13 bases stayed unmatched. The germline gives CDR1 MNHEY, CDR2 SVGEGT. The DNA of the CDR3 is TGTGCCAGCAGCCGCAGCTGGACAGGGTTTTCCGAGCAGTACTTC. It specifies CASSRSWTGFSEQYF.

V is TRBV14 and J is TRBJ2-7; weak D call: TRBD2 (6 bases). Between the trimmed V and J ends, which lost 0 bases and 10 bases, there was a span of 10 bases. From germline, CDR1 is SGHDN and CDR2 FVKESK. CDR3 length equals 12 residues. The CDR3 region has the DNA TGTGCCAGCAGCCAAGACTGGAGGGGTCAGTACTTC. Amino acids: CASSQDWRGQYF. Using reference TRBV14 and TRBJ2-7 for the parts outside the CDR3, the full variable domain is EAGVTQFPSHSVIEKGQTVTLRCDPISGHDNLYWYRRVMGKEIKFLLHFVKESKQDESGMPNNRFLAERTGGTYSTLKVQPAELEDSGVYFCASSQDWRGQYFGPGTRLTVT.

The V gene is TRBV5-5, the J gene TRBJ2-3; a weak D match, TRBD1 (5 bases). This CDR3 contains 15 residues. Trimming took 4 bases from V and 3 from J, leaving 15 bases between them. Germline CDR1 is SGHKS and CDR2 is YYEKEE (reference sequence). CDR3 loop: CASSTLVGETDTQYF. The CDR3 region has the DNA TGTGCCAGCAGCACGTTGGTAGGGGAAACAGATACGCAGTATTTT.

The chain links TRBV18 to TRBJ2-1; no clear D gene. The ends were cut back, 5 bases at V and 4 bases at J, with 3 bases in the middle. CDR1 KGHSH and CDR2 LQKENI come from the germline V gene. The CDR3 is 11 residues long. The CDR3 nucleotides are TGTGCCAGCTCATCTTACAATGAGCAGTTCTTC. It is translated as CASSSYNEQFF.

This clone came up once. The V call is TRBV2, the J call TRBJ2-3, with 15 bases that match TRBD2. The V segment lost 4 bases and the J segment 0 bases; nucleotides outside the gene matches: 8. The CDR3 contains 19 residues. Germline V gives CDR1 SNHLY, CDR2 FYNNEI. The CDR3 sequence is CASSVSGTSGRWSTDTQYF. The CDR3, as DNA: TGTGCCAGCAGTGTATCCGGGACTAGCGGGAGGTGGAGCACAGATACGCAGTATTTT.

J is TRBJ1-5 and V is TRBV28; 8 bases fit TRBD1. With V trimmed by 6 bases and J by 4 bases, 8 bases remained unmatched. CDR1 MDHEN and CDR2 SYDVKM come from the germline V gene. There are 15 residues in the CDR3. Here the CDR3 reads CASSTGGGGNQPQHF. The CDR3 DNA sequence: TGTGCCAGCAGCACAGGGGGAGGGGGGAATCAGCCCCAGCATTTT.

The genes are TRBV9 and TRBJ1-1; 10 bases fit TRBD1. Germline CDR1 SGDLS, CDR2 YYNGEE. After removal of 4 bases from V and 6 bases from J, the junction contained 6 bases not matched to a gene. The CDR3 sequence is 14 residues long. The CDR3 bases are TGTGCCAGCAGCACGGGACAGGGGAGAGCTGAAGCTTTCTTT. Translated: CASSTGQGRAEAFF.

This clone was seen a few times. V and J are TRBV18 and TRBJ2-7; D gene ambiguous. Germline-derived CDR1 and CDR2 are KGHSH and LQKENI. Between the trimmed V and J ends, which lost 6 bases and 2 bases, there was a span of 11 bases. The CDR3 is 13 amino acids. In DNA, the CDR3 is TGTGCCAGCTCGAGTCCCCCACCCTACGAGCAGTACTTC. This gives the protein CASSSPPPYEQYF. Together with reference TRBV18 and TRBJ2-7, the CDR3 gives the full variable domain: NAGVMQNPRHLVRRRGQEARLRCSPMKGHSHVYWYRQLPEEGLKFMVYLQKENIIDESGMPKERFSAEFPKEGPSILRIQQVVRGDSAAYFCASSSPPPYEQYFGPGTRLTVT.

This clone was observed a handful of times. V gene TRBV7-9 combines with J gene TRBJ1-1, with unresolved D. CDR1 is SEHNR and CDR2 is FQNEAQ in the germline V gene (reference sequence). Between the trimmed V and J ends, which lost 5 bases and 1 base, there was a span of 11 bases. This CDR3 has 14 amino acids. CDR3 DNA: TGTGCCAGCAGCCTCTCGACAAGGAACACTGAAGCTTTCTTT. It is translated as CASSLSTRNTEAFF.

This clone has just one count. This rearrangement joins TRBV5-1 to TRBJ2-5, with 11 nucleotides matching TRBD1. Germline V gene lookup returns CDR1 SGHRS and CDR2 YFSETQ. The length of the CDR3 is 15 residues. The J segment lost 5 bases and the V segment lost 4 bases, leaving 7 bases of the junction unmatched. The CDR3 region is CASSRRDRGLETQYF. DNA for the CDR3: TGCGCCAGCAGCCGACGGGACAGGGGGTTGGAGACCCAGTACTTC.

This sequence joins TRBV24-1 and TRBJ2-2; 11 bases are shared with TRBD1. Trimming at V came to 4 bases and at J to 3 bases, leaving 6 bases not matched to a gene. CDR3 length: 17 amino acids. The V gene's germline CDR1 is KGHDR and CDR2 SFDVKD. The CDR3 is CATSDTPGQGDTGELFF. CDR3 sequence (DNA): TGTGCCACCAGTGACACCCCGGGACAGGGGGACACCGGGGAGCTGTTTTTT.

The chain employs TRBV10-3 and TRBJ1-2; TRBD1 matches 7 bases. The CDR3 runs 16 residues. V shed 5 bases and J 0 bases; nucleotides not matched to a gene: 9. In germline, CDR1 is ENHRY, CDR2 SYGVKD. The CDR3 sequence is CAISPGTAQTNYGYTF. The CDR3 bases are TGTGCCATCAGTCCCGGGACAGCCCAAACTAACTATGGCTACACCTTC.

V usage is TRBV2 and J usage is TRBJ1-1; D not certain. Germline CDR1 is SNHLY and CDR2 is FYNNEI. The CDR3 sequence is 13 residues long. V was shortened by 2 bases and J by 4 bases, with 8 bases between the two germline ends. CDR3 residues: CASSEKSSTEAFF. CDR3 nucleotides: TGTGCCAGCAGTGAAAAAAGCTCCACTGAAGCTTTCTTT.